This T cell receptor (beta chain) was obtained from a study of T cell responses to AZD1222 COVID-19 vaccine. Clones were read by immunoSEQ multiplex PCR, and TCRdb kept only the in-frame ones, dropping some. This table has about 75,000 clones, approximately 90% appearing once. A word on this clone: Its antigen is unidentified.

Overall study findings and caveats: CD4 TCRs associated with vaccination spanned spike, dominating at 160-218 and 743-854.

The input for sequencing was peripheral blood, taken 28 days after the second dose of the MenACWY control vaccine. This TCR derives from an adult who received the MenACWY meningococcal vaccine as a control.

The CDR3 coding sequence is TGTGCCAGCAGCGCAACCACAGGATACTCTGGAAACACCATATATTTT. Translation gives CASSATTGYSGNTIYF. The chain recombines TRBV3-1 (or the pseudogene TRBV3-2) with TRBJ1-3; D perhaps matches TRBD1 (5 bases). The CDR3 is made up of 16 amino acids. The V gene lost 5 bases and the J gene lost 0 bases, with 14 bases spanning the gap. Germline V CDR1 and CDR2: LGHDT, YNNKEL (reference sequence).